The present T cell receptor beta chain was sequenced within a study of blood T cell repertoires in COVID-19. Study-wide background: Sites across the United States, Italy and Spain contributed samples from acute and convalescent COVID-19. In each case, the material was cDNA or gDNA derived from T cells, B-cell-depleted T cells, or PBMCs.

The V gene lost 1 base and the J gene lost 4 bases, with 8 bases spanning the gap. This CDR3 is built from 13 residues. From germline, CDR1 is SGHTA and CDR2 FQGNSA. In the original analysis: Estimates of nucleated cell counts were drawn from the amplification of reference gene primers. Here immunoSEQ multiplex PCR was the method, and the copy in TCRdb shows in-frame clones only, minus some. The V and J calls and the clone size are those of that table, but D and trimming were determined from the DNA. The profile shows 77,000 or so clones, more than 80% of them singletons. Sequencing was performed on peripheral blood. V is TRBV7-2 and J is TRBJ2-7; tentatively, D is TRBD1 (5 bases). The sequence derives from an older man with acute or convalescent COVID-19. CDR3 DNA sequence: TGTGCCAGCAGCTTAGTAGGGGTTTACGAGCAGTACTTC. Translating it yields CASSLVGVYEQYF.